This T cell receptor beta chain derives from a study of blood T cell repertoires in COVID-19. Across the whole study: PBMCs, B-cell-depleted T cells, or T cells provided the cDNA or gDNA that made up the material.

The germline CDR1 and CDR2 sequences are SGHKS and YYEKEE (reference sequence). V shed 1 base and J 2 bases; nucleotides not matched to a gene: 12. The CDR3 has 17 amino acids. The assay was immunoSEQ multiplex PCR, and TCRdb's table has in-frame clones only and misses some. The table records roughly 250,000 clones, around 87% of them present only once. The sequence came from a man aged 55 to 70 who had recovered from COVID-19. The V gene is TRBV5-5, the J gene TRBJ2-7, with TRBD1 matching over 7 bases. Sequences were obtained from peripheral blood. The CDR3 loop is CASSLIWEGRGTYEQYF. DNA of the CDR3: TGTGCCAGCAGCTTGATCTGGGAAGGCAGGGGGACCTACGAGCAGTACTTC.